This T cell receptor (beta chain) stems from a study of T cell changes during pregnancy in multiple sclerosis. Germline values: CDR1 MGHRA, CDR2 YSYEKL. Deletions cut 0 bases from V and 5 bases from J, with 13 bases between. The CDR3 is 15 amino acids. Libraries were prepared by immunoSEQ multiplex PCR; TCRdb keeps only in-frame clonotypes and omits some of them. The sample consists of about 40,000 clones, more than 75% of them appearing once. The clonotype originates from a female donor with multiple sclerosis, enrolled in a pregnancy study. Sequences were obtained from PBMCs (not recorded whether the cells were cultured). The chain combines TRBV4-1 with TRBJ1-1; D uncertain. CDR3 residues: CASSQDSREGTEAFF. The CDR3 coding sequence is TGCGCCAGCAGCCAAGATAGTAGGGAGGGTACTGAAGCTTTCTTT.